The sequence of this TCR beta chain was determined in a study of blood T cell repertoires in COVID-19. Here immunoSEQ multiplex PCR was the method, and the copy in TCRdb shows in-frame clones only, minus some. Of more than 450,000 clones in the sample, roughly nine tenths were seen once. Sample: PBMCs or T cells enriched from blood (not recorded which). This clonotype originated in a woman in her late teens or twenties who had recovered from COVID-19.

The CDR3 loop is CASSSLGHIRDTQYF. DNA for the CDR3: TGTGCCAGCAGTTCCTTGGGACATATTCGGGATACGCAGTATTTT. The genes are TRBV28 and TRBJ2-3; possible D gene TRBD1, 6 bases. CDR3 length: 15 amino acids. In germline, CDR1 is MDHEN, CDR2 SYDVKM. Trimming cost V 4 bases and J 6 bases, with 17 bases left between them.